This T cell receptor beta chain originates from a study of T cells in Graves' hyperthyroidism and ophthalmopathy. CDR3 length equals 11 residues. V was pared by 4 bases and J by 8 bases, with 9 bases between. Per the germline V gene, CDR1 is SGHTA and CDR2 is FQGNSA. TCR beta CDR3 regions were amplified from RNA. The HTBI primer set drove a first-round RT-PCR of the TCR CDR3. TCRdb reanalysed the multiplex PCR reads using MiXCR and keeps one entry per CDR3 protein. The sample has about 290,000 distinct CDR3 sequences; less than 15% are singletons. The V call is TRBV7-2, the J call TRBJ2-7; no clear D gene. The TCR sequence derives from a woman aged 30 to 39 with Graves' hyperthyroidism that later progressed to Graves' ophthalmopathy. Sequences were obtained from blood. CDR3 in DNA: TGTGCCAGCAGCTACTCTTACAAGCAGTACTTC. This sequence encodes CASSYSYKQYF.